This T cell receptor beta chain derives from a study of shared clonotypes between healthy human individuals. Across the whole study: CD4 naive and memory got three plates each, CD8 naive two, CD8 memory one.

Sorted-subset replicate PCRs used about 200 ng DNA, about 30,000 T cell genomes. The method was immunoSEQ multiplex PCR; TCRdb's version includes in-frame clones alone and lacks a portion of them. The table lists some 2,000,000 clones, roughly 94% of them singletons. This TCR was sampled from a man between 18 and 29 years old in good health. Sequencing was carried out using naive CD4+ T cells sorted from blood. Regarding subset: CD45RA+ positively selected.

The CDR3 is CASRRTGTVNQPQHF. The CDR3 region has the DNA TGTGCCAGCAGACGAACCGGGACGGTAAATCAGCCCCAGCATTTT. The V and J genes are TRBV6-6 and TRBJ1-5; D perhaps matches TRBD1 (5 bases). The CDR3 covers 15 residues. Looked up from germline, CDR1 is MNHNY and CDR2 is SVGAGI (reference sequence). The V gene lost 6 bases and the J gene lost 4 bases, with 16 bases spanning the gap.